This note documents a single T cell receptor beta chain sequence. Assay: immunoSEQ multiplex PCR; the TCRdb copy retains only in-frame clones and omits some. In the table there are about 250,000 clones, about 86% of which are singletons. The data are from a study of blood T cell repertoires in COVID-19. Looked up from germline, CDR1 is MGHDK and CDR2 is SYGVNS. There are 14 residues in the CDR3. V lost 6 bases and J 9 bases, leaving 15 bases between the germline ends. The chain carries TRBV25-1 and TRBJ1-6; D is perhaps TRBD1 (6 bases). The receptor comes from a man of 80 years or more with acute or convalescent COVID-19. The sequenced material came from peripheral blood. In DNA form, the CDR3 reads TGTGCCAGCAGCCGCGGACAGTCGATTTCACCCCTCCACTTT. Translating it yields CASSRGQSISPLHF.